The 13 T cell receptor beta chains below all came from one sample that was sequenced in a study of CD8+ T cells in alopecia areata. As for treatment: oral pan-JAK inhibitor, 5-10 mg twice daily. It was cDNA, reverse transcribed from extracted RNA, that served as the sequencing template. Libraries were prepared by immunoSEQ multiplex PCR; TCRdb keeps only in-frame clonotypes and omits some of them. Of 150,000 to 200,000 clones in the sample, 45% to 75% were seen once. The starting material was CD4+ T cells sorted from blood, obtained at week 4, from a patient treated with tofacitinib. These receptors were taken from a human donor with alopecia areata.

V gene TRBV29-1 combines with J gene TRBJ2-1, with D possibly TRBD1 on 5 matching bases. Trimming took off 6 bases at V and 0 bases at J, with 9 bases between the two ends. The CDR3 sequence is 13 residues long. From germline, CDR1 is SQVTM and CDR2 ANQGSEA. CDR3 in DNA: TGCAGCGTCTCCAGGGTCTCCTACAATGAGCAGTTCTTC. Protein product: CSVSRVSYNEQFF.

V and J are TRBV15 and TRBJ1-3, with D possibly being TRBD1 (5 bases). V lost 1 base to trimming and J lost 4 bases, with 14 bases between them. Germline CDR1 and CDR2: LNHNV and YYDKDF (reference sequence). This CDR3 contains 16 residues. DNA for the CDR3: TGTGCCACCAGCAGAGTCCTAGGGGCGCGAGGAAACACCATATATTTT. Protein: CATSRVLGARGNTIYF. Complete variable domain (other parts from reference TRBV15 and TRBJ1-3): DAMVIQNPRYQVTQFGKPVTLSCSQTLNHNVMYWYQQKSSQAPKLLFHYYDKDFNNEADTPDNFQSRRPNTSFCFLDIRSPGLGDTAMYLCATSRVLGARGNTIYFGEGSWLTVV.

The chain combines TRBV7-2 with TRBJ1-4, with D possibly matching TRBD1 (5 bases). The CDR3 length is 15 residues. Germline CDR1 is SGHTA and CDR2 is FQGNSA. The ends were cut back, 2 bases at V and 5 bases at J, with 12 bases in the middle. The CDR3 DNA is TGTGCCAGCAGCTTAATGGGGACCGAAAATGAAAAACTGTTTTTT. It yields the protein CASSLMGTENEKLFF.

V gene TRBV5-1 combines with J gene TRBJ1-1; tentative D call: TRBD1 (6 bases). The CDR3 contains 14 residues. Trimming cost V 4 bases and J 3 bases, with 13 bases left between them. Germline-derived CDR1 and CDR2 are SGHRS and YFSETQ. The CDR3 coding sequence is TGCGCCAGCAGCGTAACAGGGATTCACACTGAAGCTTTCTTT. This translates into CASSVTGIHTEAFF.

This rearrangement joins TRBV30 to TRBJ1-6; tentatively, D is TRBD1 (6 bases). Germline-derived CDR1 and CDR2 are GTSNPN and SVGIG (reference sequence). Between the trimmed V and J ends, which lost 4 bases and 7 bases, there was a span of 17 bases. The CDR3 length is 15 residues. This CDR3 reads CAWTRSQGRNSPLHF. DNA for the CDR3: TGTGCCTGGACCCGGTCCCAGGGGCGGAATTCACCCCTCCACTTT.

This clone was seen more than once but under ten times. The rearrangement links TRBV7-9 to TRBJ2-3, with D perhaps matching TRBD1 or TRBD2 (5 bases each). CDR1 and CDR2 from the germline V gene are SEHNR and FQNEAQ (reference sequence). Trimming left V 5 bases short and J 9 bases short, with 15 bases between. This CDR3 spans 13 amino acids. CDR3 sequence (DNA): TGTGCCAGCAGCATCACGAGGGACGGCACGCAGTATTTT. Protein sequence: CASSITRDGTQYF.

The chain employs TRBV30 and TRBJ1-6; no clear D. Trimming pared 0 bases from V and 11 bases from J, leaving 8 bases between. From germline, CDR1 is GTSNPN and CDR2 SVGIG (reference sequence). The CDR3 spans 12 residues. The CDR3, as DNA: TGTGCCTGGAGTGTAAGGTTTGCACCCCTCCACTTT. Its protein product is CAWSVRFAPLHF.

The rearrangement uses TRBV30 and TRBJ2-3; D gene ambiguous. Trimming cost V 2 bases and J 2 bases, with 14 bases left between them. The V gene's germline CDR1 is GTSNPN and CDR2 SVGIG (reference sequence). The CDR3 consists of 15 residues. CDR3 residues: CAWSTDRSFTDTQYF. The CDR3 nucleotides read TGTGCCTGGAGTACAGACCGCTCATTCACAGATACGCAGTATTTT. Complete variable domain (other parts from reference TRBV30 and TRBJ2-3): SQTIHQWPATLVQPVGSPLSLECTVEGTSNPNLYWYRQAAGRGLQLLFYSVGIGQISSEVPQNLSASRPQDRQFILSSKKLLLSDSGFYLCAWSTDRSFTDTQYFGPGTRLTVL.

This clone has more than one count but fewer than ten. This chain connects TRBV29-1 to TRBJ1-2; weak D call: TRBD1 (5 bases). Trimming cost V 4 bases and J 8 bases, with 11 bases left between them. Germline V gene lookup returns CDR1 SQVTM and CDR2 ANQGSEA. There are 11 residues in the CDR3. Here the CDR3 reads CSVGRGGGYTF. The CDR3 DNA reads TGCAGCGTTGGGAGGGGAGGCGGCTACACCTTC.

The rearrangement uses TRBV5-1 and TRBJ2-7, with no clear D. The CDR3 sequence is 12 residues long. V was cut by 5 bases and J by 5 bases, with 11 bases left in between. Germline V gene data show CDR1 as SGHRS and CDR2 as YFSETQ. The CDR3 nucleotides are TGCGCCAGCAGTTTAAGACGTAACGAGCAGTACTTC. Protein: CASSLRRNEQYF.

The chain employs TRBV5-6 and TRBJ2-5, with TRBD2 matching over 9 bases. V lost 3 bases and J lost 4; bases outside the gene matches: 4. Per the germline V gene, CDR1 is SGHDT and CDR2 is YYEEEE. The CDR3 is 14 residues long. The DNA for the CDR3 is TGTGCCAGCAGCTCCTCGACTAGCGGAGAGACCCAGTACTTC. Residues: CASSSSTSGETQYF.

Notes on this clone: This CDR3 is also generated by other DNA sequences in the sample. This chain joins TRBV5-1 and TRBJ2-6; D may be TRBD1 or TRBD2 (5 bases each). The length of the CDR3 is 15 residues. V was shortened by 0 bases and J by 4 bases, with 8 bases between the two germline ends. Germline V gene lookup returns CDR1 SGHRS and CDR2 YFSETQ. The CDR3 spells CASSLAGTGANVLTF. The CDR3 DNA is TGCGCCAGCAGCTTGGCAGGGACCGGGGCCAACGTCCTGACTTTC.

V is TRBV7-2 and J is TRBJ2-4; D remains unclear. The CDR3 loop spans 11 amino acids. Trimming stripped 3 bases from V and 6 bases from J, with 3 bases between. Germline V gives CDR1 SGHTA, CDR2 FQGNSA. DNA of the CDR3: TGTGCCAGCAGCTTTACAAACATTCAGTACTTC. Translated, it gives CASSFTNIQYF.